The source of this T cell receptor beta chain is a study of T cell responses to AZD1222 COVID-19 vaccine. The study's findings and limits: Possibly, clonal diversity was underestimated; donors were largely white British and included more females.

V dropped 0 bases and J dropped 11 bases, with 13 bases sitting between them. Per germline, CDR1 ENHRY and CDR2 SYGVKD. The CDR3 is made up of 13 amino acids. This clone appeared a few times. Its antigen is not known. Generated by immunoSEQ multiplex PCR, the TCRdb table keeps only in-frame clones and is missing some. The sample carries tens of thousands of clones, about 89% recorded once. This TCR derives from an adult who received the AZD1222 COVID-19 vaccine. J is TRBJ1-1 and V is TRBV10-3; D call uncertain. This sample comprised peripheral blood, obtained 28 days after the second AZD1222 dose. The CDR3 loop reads CAISESNALGAFF. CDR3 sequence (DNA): TGTGCCATCAGTGAGTCGAACGCCCTGGGGGCTTTCTTT.